This TCR beta chain is from a study of identical twins. This CDR3 has 15 amino acids. The V and J ends lost 4 bases and 5 bases respectively, with 17 bases between them. In germline, CDR1 is SGHKS, CDR2 YYEKEE (reference sequence). Carrying unique molecular identifiers, the cDNA also gained a universal primer site through template switching. Via MiXCR, TCRdb re-called the 5' RACE reads, giving one row per CDR3 protein. The sample shows around 370,000 distinct CDR3 sequences, about 9% of them seen only once. No donor was unhealthy or non-Caucasian. This clonotype showed up just a few times. Its antigen is currently unknown. Study-level results: Clonotypes of the beta chain that were abundant in cord blood carried fewer insertions (memory repertoires showed none). Excess sharing by twins proved weaker in beta out-of-frame sequences.

The TCR sequence derives from a woman aged 50 to 65 in good health. The V and J genes are TRBV5-5 and TRBJ2-3; D may correspond to TRBD1 or TRBD2 (5 bases each). The sample comprised naive T cells sorted from blood. CDR3 protein: CASSPGPRQRDTQYF. CDR3 DNA: TGTGCCAGCAGCCCGGGACCGAGACAGAGAGATACGCAGTATTTT. The whole variable domain, filled in from reference TRBV5-5 and TRBJ2-3, reads DAGVTQSPTHLIKTRGQQVTLRCSPISGHKSVSWYQQVLGQGPQFIFQYYEKEERGRGNFPDRFSARQFPNYSSELNVNALLLGDSALYLCASSPGPRQRDTQYFGPGTRLTVL.